This T cell receptor (beta chain) was observed in a study of tissue T cells after allogeneic stem cell transplantation (dated by TCRdb to the early 2020s). In terms of the full investigation: All GVHD patients received grafts from donors, several unmodified and three CD34-selected to deplete T cells. If a tissue had multiple samples, a pathologist reviewed H&E sections so that samples with histologically apparent lymphocytes got priority for sequencing. TCR beta repertoires were profiled across many tissues obtained from research autopsies of patients with and without GVHD, as well as in mouse models of GVHD. The human arm was conducted as a prospective observational study, and neither blinding nor randomization was performed. Results and caveats for the whole study, not just this receptor: Sampling depth was acknowledged as a limitation, and the patient cohort was both small and clinically heterogeneous. Blood and spleen T cells captured only a limited portion of the TCR repertoire detected in tissues, in both patients and mice. The study did not establish which tissue TCRs were alloreactive or antigen-specific, and some clones may have been host cells that persisted. Not many T cell clones showed up in more than one patient, yet clustering based on motifs uncovered repertoire signatures that were shared across patients in a tissue-specific way. Within patients, how anatomically similar tissues were was a major factor shaping TCR repertoire composition, regardless of disease or transplant status.

The germline V gene yields SNHLY for CDR1 and FYNNEI for CDR2. The junction shows trimming of 4 bases on V and 1 base on J, plus 14 bases between the germline ends. Taken from cysteine to phenylalanine, the CDR3 has 16 residues. The sequence is cut down to CDR3 DNA, 48 bases in frame from base 1. The table lists this clone with a few counts. Its specific antigen is unknown. There are no base qualities to consult, and no much larger clone falls within one base. Libraries were made using the immunoSEQ multiplex PCR assay. Adaptive Biotechnologies performed TCRbeta CDR3 sequencing at survey depth and reported CDR3 sequences, V/J genes, productive frequency, and template counts. TCR beta CDR3 regions were amplified from genomic DNA instead of RNA. As for the original processing: Pairwise repertoire overlap between tissues was quantified with Jensen-Shannon divergence, where 1 means complete divergence and 0 identical. Tissues were grouped by single-linkage agglomerative hierarchical clustering of pairwise JSD values, and the clustering results were shown as dendrograms. GLIPH2 was run on all patient samples with simulation_depth 1000, kmer_min_depth 3 and cdr3_length_cutoff 8, and groups with more than two unique CDR3s were retained. In a standardized tissue-overlap score, Jaccard GLIPH-group overlap across patients was extrapolated to a standard repertoire size of 1000 clones. To look at how diversity was associated with clinical or experimental variables, linear mixed-effect models were used, with tissue treated as a fixed effect and individual treated as a random effect. This is the immuneACCESS table as TCRdb keeps it, with only in-frame sequences that have V and J called. A part of the clones is gone; compared with another copy, unresolved V genes explain less than half, and the rest is unexplained. D and trimming come from the DNA, and the V and J calls and clone size come from that table. The table for this sample lists about 760 clones; about 42% of them were counted only once. The ten largest make up approximately 29% of the sample.

The time point tag for this specimen amounts to: human tissue collected at research (rapid) autopsy. Over a roughly 3-year period, a research-autopsy study prospectively enrolled 6 or 7 adult allo-HCT recipients who had steroid-refractory GVHD. Every GVHD patient had gastrointestinal GVHD and was given several lines of GVHD-directed therapy, and a few of the GVHD patients also had skin involvement. After a median post-mortem interval of roughly 9.8 hours, autopsy tissues were collected, including GI sites from esophagus to rectum, liver, skin, and lymphoid organs such as spleen. Autopsy specimens were bisected, with one portion flash-frozen in liquid nitrogen and the rest formalin-fixed; GI outer muscle layers were removed. Genomic DNA was extracted from frozen tissues using the Mag-Bind Blood & Tissue DNA HDQ 96 Kit on a Chemagic 360 or the DNeasy Blood & Tissue Kit. Because of concern about red blood cell contamination, extracted DNA underwent additional purification with the Genomic DNA Clean & Concentrator-25 kit.

The TCR was taken from a female patient aged 40-69 years with steroid-refractory graft-versus-host disease after an allogeneic stem cell transplant. Once a transplant has taken place, some T cells may be donor derived. The chain uses TRBV2 and TRBJ2-1; the D gene assignment is perhaps TRBD1 or TRBD2, with each matching 5 bases. Source: jejunal tissue, taken at autopsy. The CDR3: CASSVRAWGSYNEQFF. The DNA sequence is as follows: TGTGCCAGCAGTGTGCGGGCTTGGGGGTCCTACAATGAGCAGTTCTTC.